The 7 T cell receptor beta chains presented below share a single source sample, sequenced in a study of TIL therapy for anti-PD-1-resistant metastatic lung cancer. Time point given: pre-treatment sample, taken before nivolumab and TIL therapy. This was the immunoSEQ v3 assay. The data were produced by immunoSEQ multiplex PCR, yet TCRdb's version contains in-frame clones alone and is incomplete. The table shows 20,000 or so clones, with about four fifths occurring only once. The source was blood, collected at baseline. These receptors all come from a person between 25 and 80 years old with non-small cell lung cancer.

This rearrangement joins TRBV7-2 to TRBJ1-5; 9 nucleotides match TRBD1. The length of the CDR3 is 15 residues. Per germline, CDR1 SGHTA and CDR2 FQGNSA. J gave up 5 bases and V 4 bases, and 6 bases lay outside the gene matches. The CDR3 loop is CASSSNRGQDQPQHF. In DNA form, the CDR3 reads TGTGCCAGCAGCTCCAACAGGGGGCAGGATCAGCCCCAGCATTTT.

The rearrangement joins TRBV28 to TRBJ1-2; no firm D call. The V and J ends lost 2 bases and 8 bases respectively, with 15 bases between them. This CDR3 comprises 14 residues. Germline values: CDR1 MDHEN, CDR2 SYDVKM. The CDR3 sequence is CASSLGLAGRGYTF. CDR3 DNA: TGTGCCAGCAGTTTAGGGTTGGCAGGACGGGGCTACACCTTC.

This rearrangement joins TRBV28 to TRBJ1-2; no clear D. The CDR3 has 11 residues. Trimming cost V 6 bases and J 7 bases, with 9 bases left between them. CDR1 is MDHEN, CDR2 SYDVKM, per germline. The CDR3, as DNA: TGTGCCAGCAGCTCCAGCGGTGGCTACACCTTC. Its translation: CASSSSGGYTF.

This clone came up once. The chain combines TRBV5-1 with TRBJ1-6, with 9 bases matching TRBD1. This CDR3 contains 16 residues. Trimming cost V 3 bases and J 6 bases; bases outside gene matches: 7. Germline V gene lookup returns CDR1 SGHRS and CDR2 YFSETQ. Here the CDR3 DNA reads TGCGCCAGCAGCTCCGGGACAGGGAACGGTAATTCACCCCTCCACTTT. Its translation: CASSSGTGNGNSPLHF.

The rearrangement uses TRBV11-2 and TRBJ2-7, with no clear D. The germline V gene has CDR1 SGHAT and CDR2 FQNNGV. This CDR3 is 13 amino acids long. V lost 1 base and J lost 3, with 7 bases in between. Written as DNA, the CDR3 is TGTGCCAGCAGCTTAGGACACCGCTACGAGCAGTACTTC. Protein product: CASSLGHRYEQYF. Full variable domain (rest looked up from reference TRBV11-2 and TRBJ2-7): EAGVAQSPRYKIIEKRQSVAFWCNPISGHATLYWYQQILGQGPKLLIQFQNNGVVDDSQLPKDRFSAERLKGVDSTLKIQPAKLEDSAVYLCASSLGHRYEQYFGPGTRLTVT.

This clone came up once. The CDR3 coding sequence is TGTGCCTGGAGTACCCCCGCGACACTCGAAAACATTCAGTACTTC. Translation: CAWSTPATLENIQYF. The V call is TRBV30, the J call TRBJ2-4; D unclear. The CDR3 consists of 15 residues. From germline, CDR1 is GTSNPN and CDR2 SVGIG (reference sequence). Deletions cut 2 bases from V and 5 bases from J, with 16 bases between. Filled out from reference TRBV30 and TRBJ2-4, the complete variable domain reads SQTIHQWPATLVQPVGSPLSLECTVEGTSNPNLYWYRQAAGRGLQLLFYSVGIGQISSEVPQNLSASRPQDRQFILSSKKLLLSDSGFYLCAWSTPATLENIQYFGAGTRLSVL.

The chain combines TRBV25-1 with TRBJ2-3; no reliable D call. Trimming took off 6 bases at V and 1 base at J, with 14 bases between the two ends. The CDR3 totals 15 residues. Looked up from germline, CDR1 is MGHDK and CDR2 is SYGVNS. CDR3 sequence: CASSSPGRGTDTQYF. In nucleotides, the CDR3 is TGTGCCAGCAGCTCCCCCGGAAGGGGCACAGATACGCAGTATTTT.